The sequence of this T cell receptor (beta chain) was determined in a study of blood T cell repertoires in COVID-19. Study overall: Samples taken during acute and convalescent COVID-19 were collected in the United States, Italy and Spain. PBMCs, B-cell-depleted T cells, or T cells provided the cDNA or gDNA that made up the material.

Trimming removed 6 bases at V and 8 bases at J, with 13 bases between. Looked up from germline, CDR1 is MNHEY and CDR2 is SMNVEV (reference sequence). The CDR3 extends over 12 amino acids. This clone appeared once. Per the authors' pipeline: Researchers report that nucleated cell counts were estimated from reference gene primer amplification. The repertoire was sequenced with immunoSEQ multiplex PCR; TCRdb's copy has only in-frame clones and lacks some. Clone size and V and J calls were adopted from that table, with D and trimming inferred from the DNA. The repertoire holds 250,000 to 350,000 clones, 86% seen once, with around 2.9% in the top ten.

The chain recombines TRBV27 with TRBJ1-2, with D maybe TRBD1 (5 bases). The clonotype originates from a woman in her 30s with active or convalescent COVID-19. Specimen: peripheral blood. The CDR3 nucleotides are TGTGCCAGCAGGGACACGGGGGTAGGCTACACCTTC. Encoded protein: CASRDTGVGYTF.